This T cell receptor beta chain was documented in a study of shared clonotypes between healthy human individuals. General observations from the study: Roughly 5% of naive CD4 clonotypes were shared across a few donors.

Of note for this clone: What it binds is not known.

Only in-frame clones appear in the TCRdb table, and some are missing; sequencing was by immunoSEQ multiplex PCR. The top ten clones hold approximately 0.35% of a sample with about 2.4 million clones, roughly 93% of them seen once. The germline gives CDR1 SGHDT, CDR2 YYEEEE. This CDR3 region has 15 residues. V lost 4 bases and J 5 bases, leaving 18 bases between the germline ends. The clonotype originates from a man in his late teens or twenties in good health. Some clones in this sample may be carry-over from other donors' samples. The source material was naive CD4+ T cells from PBMCs. Sample subset: CD45RA+ positively selected. This rearrangement joins TRBV5-6 to TRBJ1-1; D possibly corresponds to TRBD1 (5 bases). The CDR3 loop is CASSTTVNLGTEAFF. The DNA of the CDR3 is TGTGCCAGCAGCACGACAGTTAATCTGGGGACTGAAGCTTTCTTT.